This TCR beta chain comes out of a study of CD4 T cells in relation to SARS-CoV-2 and coronaviruses. Study details: After nine to eleven days of antigen culture, PBMC TCR beta CDR3s were sequenced. No peptide or an HIV-1 Nef peptide pool served as negative control.

The unexposed donors gave CD4+ T cells in about 2011-2019, prior to COVID-19. CD4+ T cells were isolated from the cells after around 9 days of culture. As cell numbers allowed, unexposed-donor CD4+ T cells faced SARS-CoV-2 S/N and four cold-coronavirus spikes. Trimming stripped 6 bases from V and 5 bases from J, with 20 bases between. The CDR3 spans 16 residues. The germline V gene encodes CDR1 MNHNY and CDR2 SVGAGI (reference sequence). Assay: immunoSEQ multiplex PCR; the TCRdb copy retains only in-frame clones and omits some. Of roughly 24,000 clones in the sample, around four fifths were seen once. Notes on the study in general: Roughly three fifths of donors had memory CD4+ clonotypes crossrecognizing SARS-CoV-2 and common cold coronavirus spike.

About this clone: Its antigen is undetermined.

Material for sequencing was CD4+ T cells from PBMCs, cultured in vitro. The receptor comes from a human donor in good health. The chain is built from TRBV6-6 and TRBJ1-5; a possible D gene is TRBD1 (6 bases). CDR3: CASSPGGTLAHQPQHF. CDR3 in DNA: TGTGCCAGCAGCCCCGGGGGGACACTTGCCCATCAGCCCCAGCATTTT.